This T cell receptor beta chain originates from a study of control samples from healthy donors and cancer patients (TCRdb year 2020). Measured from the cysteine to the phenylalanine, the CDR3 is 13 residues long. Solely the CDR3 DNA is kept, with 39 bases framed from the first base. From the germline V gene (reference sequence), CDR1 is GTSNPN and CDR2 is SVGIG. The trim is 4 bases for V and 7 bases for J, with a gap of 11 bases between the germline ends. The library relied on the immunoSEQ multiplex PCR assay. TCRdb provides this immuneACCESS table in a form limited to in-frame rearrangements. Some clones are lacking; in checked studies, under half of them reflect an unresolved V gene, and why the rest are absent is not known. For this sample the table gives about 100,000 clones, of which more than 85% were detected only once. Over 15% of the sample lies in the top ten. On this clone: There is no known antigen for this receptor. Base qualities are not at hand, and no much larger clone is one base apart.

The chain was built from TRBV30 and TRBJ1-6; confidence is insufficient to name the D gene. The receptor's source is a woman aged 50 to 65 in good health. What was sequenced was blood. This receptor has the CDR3 CAWKWKGNSPLHF. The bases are TGTGCCTGGAAATGGAAAGGAAATTCACCCCTCCACTTT.